This T cell receptor beta chain was identified in a study of T cells expressing NK-cell markers. Study results and limitations: The same clonotypes also predominated in the CD3+CD56-NKG2C+ fraction of a handful of donors. Expanded clones of NKG2C+ T cells had an unclear HCMV specificity.

It was by 5'RACE template switching with UMIs that TCR beta cDNA was made. TCRdb reworked the 5' RACE reads into one entry per CDR3 protein, no DNA. The sample is made up of more than 400,000 distinct CDR3 sequences, and the top ten hold 7.3% of it. The CDR3 is made up of 15 amino acids. Germline V gene sequence: CDR1 SGHVS, CDR2 FNYEAQ. A note on this clonotype: Its antigen is currently unknown.

The sequenced sample was blood T cells: a sorted CD56 or NKG2C T cell subset, CD4+ or CD8+ T cells, or bulk PBMC T cells (not recorded which). The J gene is TRBJ2-3, the V gene TRBV7-6; TCRdb picks TRBD2, but there is no DNA to check that call. This clonotype was sampled from a woman aged 18 to 75 in good health. The CDR3 sequence is CASSLGTIRTDTQYF.